This T cell receptor (beta chain) was obtained from a study of blood T cells in healthy people across ages. The ends were cut back, 4 bases at V and 7 bases at J, with 18 bases in the middle. The CDR3 totals 14 residues. Germline V lookup: CDR1 SGHDT, CDR2 YYEEEE. Next came a second PCR, run for about 7 to 12 cycles, which used a sample-barcoded 5' primer along with a J-beta primer mix. TCRdb re-called the 5' RACE reads through MiXCR, storing one row per CDR3 protein. The sample has about 570,000 distinct CDR3 sequences, 27% seen once; the top ten hold 15% to 20%. The material sequenced was blood. The chain recombines TRBV5-6 with TRBJ2-7; a weak D match, TRBD1 (5 bases). The sequence derives from a woman in her 70s in good health. CDR3 DNA sequence: TGTGCCAGCAGCGCACAGGCTTCGGGCCCTGAGCAGTACTTC. It codes for CASSAQASGPEQYF.